Below, one T cell receptor beta chain is given with its context. Its target is not known. This entry comes from a study of CD4 T cells in relation to SARS-CoV-2 and coronaviruses. Background on the study: Negative control cultures got HIV-1 Nef peptides or no peptide.

This CDR3 is 13 amino acids long. V dropped 4 bases and J dropped 1 base, with 9 bases sitting between them. Germline V gene data show CDR1 as SGHDT and CDR2 as YYEEEE. TCRdb's table, derived via immunoSEQ multiplex PCR, lists solely in-frame clones and lacks some. The sample yields approximately 12,000 clones, 70% to 80% seen once. CD4+ T cells from unexposed donors were obtained before the COVID-19 pandemic (2011-2018). After roughly ten days of culture, CD4+ T cells were isolated. Cells permitting, SARS-CoV-2 S/N and four cold-coronavirus spikes were tested on unexposed-donor CD4+ T cells. Each well had about 2.2 million PBMCs in around 5% human AB serum with IL-2.

The sequenced sample was CD4+ T cells from PBMCs, cultured in vitro. The rearrangement uses TRBV5-6 and TRBJ2-7; no definite D call. This TCR came from a human donor in good health. The CDR3 DNA is TGTGCCAGCAGCCCGAGATCTTCCTACGAGCAGTACTTC. Protein sequence: CASSPRSSYEQYF.